This entry is about one TCR beta chain. Its antigen is unknown. No qualities accompany the bases; no much larger clone lies one base away. This entry belongs to a study of cytomegalovirus exposure and HLA in healthy donors (dated by TCRdb to about 2017). Notes on the research overall: An earlier analysis of more than 550 of the donors reported 276 Gb of sequence data and about 120 million unique TCR beta sequences obtained from 150 million to 200 million T cells. An early release covering roughly 640 HLA-typed donors comprised approximately 300 gigabases of sequencing data and about 90 million unique TCR sequences. Of the roughly 400 genotyped donors, 81% were placed in the genetic ancestry cluster associated with self-reported Caucasian donors. The study was designed to test whether signatures of past pathogen exposure could be identified by cataloging public T cell receptors. The study profiled the T cell repertoires of 500 to 800 subjects by immunosequencing and related them to cytomegalovirus serostatus. In addition to the first cohort of several hundred subjects, a separate validation cohort of 130 or so different subjects was used. To predict cytomegalovirus infection status, the study combined high-throughput TCR immunosequencing, statistical association of individual TCRs with disease status, and machine learning. In a later analysis, previously published TCR beta repertoires from 500 to 750 donors were re-analyzed and high-resolution HLA genotyping was added so that TCR occurrence patterns could be studied. Rather than drawing on any new phenotypic data, the later analysis identified candidate immune exposures from TCR beta sequences and the way those sequences occurred across donors. To decide whether each TCR beta V gene segment behaved as functional or pseudogenic, an earlier analysis of fewer than 750 of the donors relied on high-throughput TCR beta sequencing. Donor age, sex, ethnicity and CMV serostatus were collected together with the repertoire data. In a later genetic analysis, genome-wide SNP genotypes for about three fifths of the roughly 670 donors were used, and that subset was treated as a discovery cohort. All discovery cohort repertoires had been generated using a single sequencing platform. Both class I and class II loci were covered by HLA typing, at four-digit resolution. Typing coverage varied by locus: roughly 620-640 donors for A, B, C, DRB1 and DQB1; roughly 520 for DQA1; 606 for DPA1; roughly 450 for DPB1. Five DR-DQ haplotypes were handled as single units for association and clustering, since linkage in the cohort was strong. On average, around 230,000 unique TCR beta nucleotide sequences were sequenced per donor among a few hundred genotyped donors of the cohort, with around 19% of those sequences being non-productive. The full study reports these points: In a later analysis, HLA-associated TCR beta chains were found to be more clonally expanded and to have lower generation probabilities than equally common non-associated chains. According to a later analysis, parvovirus B19, influenza, CMV and Epstein-Barr virus appeared linked to several top co-occurrence clusters. Compared with the approximately 720-donor mean, donors in an Asian-associated ancestry cluster had fewer N-insertions in productive TCRs, according to a later genetic analysis. A further reported finding was that TCR beta sequences accurately predicted the HLA-A and HLA-B alleles for most subjects in the first cohort. Some IMGT-functional V segments, including TRBV6-2 and TRBV6-3, could not be told apart with the 87-base-pair reads, so those segments were excluded. The cohort was sequenced for TCR beta chains only, and without alpha or paired-chain data the features that could be detected were limited. A later analysis found that TCR association rates varied across HLA loci, with DRB1 alleles showing the most associated TCRs and HLA-C alleles the fewest. Sequencing depth was assumed to be roughly uniform across donors in the presence/absence analyses, though that assumption may not hold. The classifier was reported to diagnose cytomegalovirus status with high specificity and sensitivity in both the original and validation cohorts. According to the authors, the approach could potentially be generalized to other disease states and immunological phenotypes. Because counts were too low, seventeen rarely observed V segments, including chromosome 9 orphons, were excluded from the earlier analysis of several hundred of the donors. V-gene and J-gene trimming of TCR beta chains was associated with a missense DCLRE1C variant in a later genetic analysis, and the association was replicated in an independent cohort. In a later analysis, over 15,000 TCR beta sequences were associated with specific HLA alleles at a false discovery rate of 0.05. HLA typing was unavailable for some donors at each locus, so association tests used only the typed subset. In an earlier analysis of over 550 of the donors, most TCR beta V segments were observed in productive rearrangements about 90% or about 30% of the time, broadly matching IMGT annotations. Correlated functional status among segregating V segments might reflect linkage disequilibrium, but an unknown experimental factor could not be ruled out. The study listed 150 to 200 TCR beta chains as associated with cytomegalovirus. Immune exposure information for the cohort was limited to CMV serostatus. A cluster of highly shared sequence variants was judged likely to represent a technical artifact of the sequencing pipeline. Three of the identified cytomegalovirus-associated TCR beta chains were confirmed in vitro to be specific for cytomegalovirus antigens. Most TCR sequences were seen in very few donors, while some public TCRs were found in many individuals. Most CMV-associated TCR beta chains appeared to be HLA-restricted in a later analysis, and the HLA associations seemed to be driven largely by CMV exposure. When HLA alleles, especially DR and DQ, strongly co-occurred, attributing TCR associations to individual alleles was difficult.

In total, 600 or so healthy bone marrow donors made up the cohort. Cohort members were all nominally healthy when sampled, although unrecorded immune exposures were likely present. The donor tested CMV seropositive and was one of the 289 seropositive cohort members. Every donor gave a peripheral blood sample, and the peripheral blood mononuclear cells from that sample were used for TCR beta sequencing. Genomic DNA was extracted from the blood cell samples with the Qiagen DNeasy Blood Extraction Kit. Receptor libraries were prepared by the immunoSEQ multiplex PCR assay. For the multiplex PCR, a mixture combining 60 forward primers for TCR Vbeta segments and 13 reverse primers for TCR Jbeta segments was used. Amplification of the CDR3 region of rearranged TCR beta genes was performed with a multiplex PCR assay on genomic DNA. The amplified TCR beta libraries were sequenced on the Illumina HiSeq System as 87-base-pair reads. The study's processing was this. Across the 700 or so repertoires, a later analysis counted some 80 million unique TCR beta chains, approximately 10 million of which were shared by at least two donors. A nearest-neighbor algorithm error-corrected the raw reads and collapsed the reads into unique sequences, merging closely related sequences to remove PCR and sequencing errors. To assign V, D and J gene segments, CDR3 sequences were aligned to IMGT reference sequences. Each retained sequence needed at least a six-nucleotide match to both a V gene segment and a J gene segment. A rearrangement was called productive if the CDR3 had no stop codons and remained in frame with V and J, and every other rearrangement was called non-productive. Following IMGT convention, CDR3 was defined as the stretch from the second conserved V-encoded cysteine to the conserved J-encoded phenylalanine. Sequences without an unambiguous match to a single V gene segment were excluded from the earlier analysis of about 600 of the donors. An earlier analysis of 500 to 600 of the donors classified V segments as functional when productive rearrangements were above 56.7% and as segregating when the standard deviation between donors was above 5%. A statistical classification framework was built to diagnose cytomegalovirus status from the catalog of TCR beta chain sequences. In a later analysis, V and J genes were assigned by comparing TCR nucleotide sequences against IMGT/GENE-DB human TR gene sequences. A later analysis assigned CDR3 sequences and most-parsimonious VDJ recombination scenarios with the TCRdist pipeline. In a later analysis, each TCR beta chain was defined by its CDR3 amino acid sequence together with its V-gene family, and reads lacking a unique V-gene family were excluded. In a later analysis, 450 to 600 highly shared, low-generation-probability nucleotide sequences were removed to address suspected cross-contamination and a sequencing artifact. In a later analysis, a clonal expansion index for each public chain was calculated from normalized within-repertoire ranks of inferred template counts. Generation probabilities in a later analysis came from a VDJ recombination model fitted to out-of-frame rearrangements, and those results were checked against IGoR. A later analysis scored TCR-TCR, TCR-HLA and TCR-CMV co-occurrence with hypergeometric tests, applying a repertoire-size bias correction to TCR pairs. In a later analysis, false discovery rates were estimated by permuting HLA or CMV assignments 20 times. In a later analysis, co-occurring TCRs were grouped using DBSCAN, and TCRdist sequence similarity was added for clustering within HLA-allele-positive subsets. Co-occurrence clustering excluded repertoires with fewer than 30,000 or more than 120,000 public chains, plus five with anomalous nucleotide sharing. The table was pulled from immuneACCESS by TCRdb, which kept in-frame rearrangements only. Such tables lose some clones; where checked, under half of the loss comes from unresolved V genes, and the rest has no known cause. Clonal size and the V and J genes are those of that table, whereas D and trimming came from the DNA. The sample table shows about 84,000 clones, and 55% to 65% are seen once. In total, the top ten clones hold 14% to 15% of the sample.

Taken from cysteine to phenylalanine, the CDR3 has 14 residues. The sequence is cut down to CDR3 DNA, 42 bases in frame from base 1. Trimming leaves V shorter by 6 bases and J shorter by 5 bases, with the junction holding 6 bases beyond the gene matches. In the germline V gene, CDR1 corresponds to MNHEY and CDR2 to SVGAGI. The source is a woman between 40 and 55 years old in good health and CMV-seropositive. The V gene is TRBV6-5 and the J gene is TRBJ1-2, with TRBD1 matching 10 junction bases. The material sequenced was PBMCs. The CDR3 is CASSLGQGIYGYTF. The DNA sequence follows: TGTGCCAGCAGCCTGGGACAGGGGATATATGGCTACACCTTC.